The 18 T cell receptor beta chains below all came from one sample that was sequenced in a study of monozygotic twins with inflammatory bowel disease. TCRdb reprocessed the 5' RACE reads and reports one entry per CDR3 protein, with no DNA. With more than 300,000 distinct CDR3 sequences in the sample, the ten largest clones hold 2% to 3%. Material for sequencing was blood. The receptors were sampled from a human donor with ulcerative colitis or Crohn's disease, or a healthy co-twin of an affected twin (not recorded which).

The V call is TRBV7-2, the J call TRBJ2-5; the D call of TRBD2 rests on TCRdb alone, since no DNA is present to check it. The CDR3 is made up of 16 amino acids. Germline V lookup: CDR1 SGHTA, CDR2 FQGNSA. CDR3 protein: CASSPPGAILQETQYF.

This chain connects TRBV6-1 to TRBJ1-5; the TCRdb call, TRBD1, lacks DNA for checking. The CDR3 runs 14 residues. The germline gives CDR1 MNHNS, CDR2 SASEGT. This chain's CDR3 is CASRPGGFNQPQHF.

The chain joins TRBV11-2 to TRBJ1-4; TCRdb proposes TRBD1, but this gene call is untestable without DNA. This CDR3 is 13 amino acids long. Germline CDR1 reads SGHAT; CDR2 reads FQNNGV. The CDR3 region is CASSPGTNEKLFF.

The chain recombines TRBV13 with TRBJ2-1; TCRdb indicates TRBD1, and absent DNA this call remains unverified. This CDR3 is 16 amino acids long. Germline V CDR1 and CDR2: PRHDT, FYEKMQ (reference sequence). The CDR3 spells CASSPPTGKSYNEQFF.

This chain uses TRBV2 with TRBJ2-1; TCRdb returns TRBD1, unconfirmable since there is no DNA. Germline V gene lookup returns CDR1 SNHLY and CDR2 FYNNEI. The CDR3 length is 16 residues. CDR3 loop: CASITDRGGSYNEQFF. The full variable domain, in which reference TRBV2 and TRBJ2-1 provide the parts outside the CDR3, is EPEVTQTPSHQVTQMGQEVILRCVPISNHLYFYWYRQILGQKVEFLVSFYNNEISEKSEIFDDQFSVERPDGSNFTLKIRSTKLEDSAMYFCASITDRGGSYNEQFFGPGTRLTVL.

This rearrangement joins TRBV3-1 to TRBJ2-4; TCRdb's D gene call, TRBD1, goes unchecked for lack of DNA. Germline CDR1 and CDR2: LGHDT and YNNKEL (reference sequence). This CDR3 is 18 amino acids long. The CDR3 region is CASSQGLRTGGGENIQYF. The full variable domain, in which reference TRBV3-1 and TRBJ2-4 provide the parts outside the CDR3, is DTAVSQTPKYLVTQMGNDKSIKCEQNLGHDTMYWYKQDSKKFLKIMFSYNNKELIINETVPNRFSPKSPDKAHLNLHINSLELGDSAVYFCASSQGLRTGGGENIQYFGAGTRLSVL.

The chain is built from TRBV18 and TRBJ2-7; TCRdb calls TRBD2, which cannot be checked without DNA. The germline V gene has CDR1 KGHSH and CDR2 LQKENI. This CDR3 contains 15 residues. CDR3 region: CASSRTSSSGGEQYF. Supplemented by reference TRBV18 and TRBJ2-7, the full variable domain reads NAGVMQNPRHLVRRRGQEARLRCSPMKGHSHVYWYRQLPEEGLKFMVYLQKENIIDESGMPKERFSAEFPKEGPSILRIQQVVRGDSAAYFCASSRTSSSGGEQYFGPGTRLTVT.

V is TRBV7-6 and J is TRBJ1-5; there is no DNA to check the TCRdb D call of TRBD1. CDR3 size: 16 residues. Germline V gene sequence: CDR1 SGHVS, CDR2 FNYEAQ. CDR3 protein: CASSLSGGEGNQPQHF.

Here the CDR3 reads CASSLDRYSNQPQHF. The chain combines TRBV7-2 with TRBJ1-5. Germline loops: CDR1 SGHTA, CDR2 FQGNSA. CDR3 length: 15 amino acids. The whole variable domain, filled in from reference TRBV7-2 and TRBJ1-5, reads GAGVSQSPSNKVTEKGKDVELRCDPISGHTALYWYRQSLGQGLEFLIYFQGNSAPDKSGLPSDRFSAERTGGSVSTLTIQRTQQEDSAVYLCASSLDRYSNQPQHFGDGTRLSIL.

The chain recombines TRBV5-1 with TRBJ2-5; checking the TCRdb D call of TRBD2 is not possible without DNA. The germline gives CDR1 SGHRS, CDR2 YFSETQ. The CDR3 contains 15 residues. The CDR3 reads CASNGLAGYQETQYF.

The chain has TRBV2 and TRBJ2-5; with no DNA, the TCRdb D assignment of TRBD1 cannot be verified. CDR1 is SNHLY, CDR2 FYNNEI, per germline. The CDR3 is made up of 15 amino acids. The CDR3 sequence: CASVTGGYYQETQYF.

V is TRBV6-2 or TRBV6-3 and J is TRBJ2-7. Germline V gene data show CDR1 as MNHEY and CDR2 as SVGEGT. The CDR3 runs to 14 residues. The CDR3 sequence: CASSSIDQSYEQYF.

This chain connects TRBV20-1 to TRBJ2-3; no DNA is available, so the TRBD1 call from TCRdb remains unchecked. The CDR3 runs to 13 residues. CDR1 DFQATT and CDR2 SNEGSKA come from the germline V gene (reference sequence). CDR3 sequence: CSAPRGSSDTQYF.

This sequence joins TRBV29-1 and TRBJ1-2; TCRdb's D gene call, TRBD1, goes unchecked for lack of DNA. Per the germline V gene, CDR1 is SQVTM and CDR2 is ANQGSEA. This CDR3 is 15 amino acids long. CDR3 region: CSVGGRGDTRGGYTF.

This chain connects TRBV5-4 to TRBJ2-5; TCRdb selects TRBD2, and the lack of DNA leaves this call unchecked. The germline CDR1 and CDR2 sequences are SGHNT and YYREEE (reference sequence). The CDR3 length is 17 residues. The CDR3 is CASSRGSGAGVAETQYF.

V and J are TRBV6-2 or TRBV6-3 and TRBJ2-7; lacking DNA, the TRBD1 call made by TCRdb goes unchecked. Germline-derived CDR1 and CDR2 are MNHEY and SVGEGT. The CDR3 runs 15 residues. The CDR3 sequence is CASSPPQAGSYEQYF.

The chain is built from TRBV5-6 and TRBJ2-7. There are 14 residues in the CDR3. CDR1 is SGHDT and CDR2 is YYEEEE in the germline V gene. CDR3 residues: CASSWDRVGYEQYF.

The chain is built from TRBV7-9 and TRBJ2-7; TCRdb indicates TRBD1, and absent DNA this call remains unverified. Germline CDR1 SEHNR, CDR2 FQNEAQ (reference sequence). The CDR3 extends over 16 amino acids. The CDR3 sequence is CASSLQPGTGKYEQYF.